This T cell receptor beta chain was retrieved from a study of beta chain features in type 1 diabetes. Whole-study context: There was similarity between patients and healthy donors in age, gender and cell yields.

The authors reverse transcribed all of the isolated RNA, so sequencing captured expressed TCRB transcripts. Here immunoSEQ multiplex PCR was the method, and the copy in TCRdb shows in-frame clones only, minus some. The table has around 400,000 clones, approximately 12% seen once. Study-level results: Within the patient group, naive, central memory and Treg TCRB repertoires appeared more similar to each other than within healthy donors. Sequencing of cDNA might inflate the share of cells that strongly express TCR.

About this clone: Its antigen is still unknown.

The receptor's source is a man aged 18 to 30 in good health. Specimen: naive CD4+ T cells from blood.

Written as DNA, the CDR3 is TGTGCCTGGAGTGTCTTGATGGGACTAGCGGGAGGGCCCAGCGGGGAGCTGTTTTTT. Protein product: CAWSVLMGLAGGPSGELFF. The chain couples TRBV30 to TRBJ2-2; 16 nucleotides match TRBD2. The CDR3 runs to 19 residues. Germline trimming cut 0 bases from V and 7 bases from J; bases unmatched to any gene: 11. Germline values: CDR1 GTSNPN, CDR2 SVGIG (reference sequence).